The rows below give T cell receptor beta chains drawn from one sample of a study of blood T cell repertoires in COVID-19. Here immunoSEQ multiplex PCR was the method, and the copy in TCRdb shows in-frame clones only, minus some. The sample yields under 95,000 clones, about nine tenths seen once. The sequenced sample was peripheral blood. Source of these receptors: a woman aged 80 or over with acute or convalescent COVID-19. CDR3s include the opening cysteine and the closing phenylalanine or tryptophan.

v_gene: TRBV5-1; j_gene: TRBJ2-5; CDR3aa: CASSLVATGGRETQYF
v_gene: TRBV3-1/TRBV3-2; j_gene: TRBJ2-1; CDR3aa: CASSQDRTSGYNEQFF
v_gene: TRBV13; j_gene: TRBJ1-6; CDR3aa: CASSIQGLNSPLHF
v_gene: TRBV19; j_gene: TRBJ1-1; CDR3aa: CASSLEGGRGAFF
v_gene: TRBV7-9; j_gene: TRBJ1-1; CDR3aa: CASSTTGPEAFF
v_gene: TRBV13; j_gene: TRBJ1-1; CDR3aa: CASSRGKIKDTEAFF
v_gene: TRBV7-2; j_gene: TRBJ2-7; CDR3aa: CASSLATSGGLEQYF
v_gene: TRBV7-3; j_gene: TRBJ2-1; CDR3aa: CASSSVAGVYNEQFF
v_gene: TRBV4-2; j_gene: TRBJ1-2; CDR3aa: CASSQDSGDGYTF
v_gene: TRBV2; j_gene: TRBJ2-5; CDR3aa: CASTQERKETQYF
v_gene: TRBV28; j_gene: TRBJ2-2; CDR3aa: CASTFLQGSGGELFF
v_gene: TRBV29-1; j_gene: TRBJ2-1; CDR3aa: CSVAGAGEQFF
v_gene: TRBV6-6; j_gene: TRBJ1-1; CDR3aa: CASRQGDTRNTEAFF
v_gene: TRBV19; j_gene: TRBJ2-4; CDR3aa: CASSTAPGTKNIQYF
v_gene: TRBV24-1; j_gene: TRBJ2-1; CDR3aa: CATSDEQGNEQFF
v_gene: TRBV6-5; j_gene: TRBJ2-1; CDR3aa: CASILLAGGPDEQFF
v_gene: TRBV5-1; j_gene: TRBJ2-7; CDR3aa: CASSPGTGTGNNEQYF
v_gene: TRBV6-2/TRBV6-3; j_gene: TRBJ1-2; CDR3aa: CASSKTGGNGYTF
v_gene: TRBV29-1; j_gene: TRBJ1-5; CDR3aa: CSVRDSINQPQHF
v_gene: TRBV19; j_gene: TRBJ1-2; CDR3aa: CASSIETGDYGYTF
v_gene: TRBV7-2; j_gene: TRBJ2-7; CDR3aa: CASSLGPGEAYEQYF
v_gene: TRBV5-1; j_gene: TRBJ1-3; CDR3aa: CASSLADRGNTIYF
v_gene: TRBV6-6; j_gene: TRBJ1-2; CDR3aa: CASSRGQTYGYTF
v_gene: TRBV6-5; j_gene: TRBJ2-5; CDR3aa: CASLEPGEPKETQYF
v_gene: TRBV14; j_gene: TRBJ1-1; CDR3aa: CASSQGSPTEAFF
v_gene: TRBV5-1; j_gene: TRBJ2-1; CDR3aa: CASSQGPGLAVYNEQFF
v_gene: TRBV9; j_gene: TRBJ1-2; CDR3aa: CASSPLQGNIGYGYTF
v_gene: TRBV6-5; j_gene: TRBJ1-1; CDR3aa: CASSRDRETEAFF
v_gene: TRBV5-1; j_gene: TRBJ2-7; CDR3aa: CASSLIPPDRGLNEQYF
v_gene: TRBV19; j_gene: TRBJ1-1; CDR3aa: CASSITHREGAFF
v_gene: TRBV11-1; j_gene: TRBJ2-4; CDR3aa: CASSSSSGGARNIQYF
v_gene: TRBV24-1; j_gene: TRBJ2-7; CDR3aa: CATPDRGLYEQYF
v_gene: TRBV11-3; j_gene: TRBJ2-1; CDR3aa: CASSLGVLAGVNNEQFF
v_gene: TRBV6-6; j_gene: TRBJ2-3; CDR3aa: CASSPPTGMGTDTQYF
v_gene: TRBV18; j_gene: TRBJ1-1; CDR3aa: CASSPPQYTEAFF
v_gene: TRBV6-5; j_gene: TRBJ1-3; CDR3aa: CASSRQGAGNTIYF
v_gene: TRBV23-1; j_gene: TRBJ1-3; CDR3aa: CASSGQAASGNTIYF
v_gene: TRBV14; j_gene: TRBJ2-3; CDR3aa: CASSSRTGGADTQYF
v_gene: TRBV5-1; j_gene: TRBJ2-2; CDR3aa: CASRPQIDTGELFF
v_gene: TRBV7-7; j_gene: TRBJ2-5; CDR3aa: CASSPFGNQETQYF
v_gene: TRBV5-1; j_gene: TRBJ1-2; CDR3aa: CASRQGDNYGYTF
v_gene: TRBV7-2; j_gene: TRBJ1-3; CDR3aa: CASSRRGHAINTIYF
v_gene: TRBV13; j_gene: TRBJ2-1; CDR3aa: CASSSGGAGNEQFF
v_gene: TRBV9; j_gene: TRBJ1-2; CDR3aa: CASSPSGTDIYGYTF
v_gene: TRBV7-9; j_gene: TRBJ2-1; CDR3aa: CASSPGTSEYNEQFF
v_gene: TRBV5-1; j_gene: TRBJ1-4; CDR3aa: CASSLGQVLNEKLFF
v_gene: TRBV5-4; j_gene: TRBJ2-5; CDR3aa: CASGLAGGGTQYF
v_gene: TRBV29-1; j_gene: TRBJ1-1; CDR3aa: CSAVQGVWTEAFF
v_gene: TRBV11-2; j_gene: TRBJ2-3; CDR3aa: CASSPNGGGSYADTQYF
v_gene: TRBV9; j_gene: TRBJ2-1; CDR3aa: CASSPRQGQYNEQFF
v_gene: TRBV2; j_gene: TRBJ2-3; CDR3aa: CASRRTSGRTDTQYF
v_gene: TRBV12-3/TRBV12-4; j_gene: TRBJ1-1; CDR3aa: CASRATGSTEAFF
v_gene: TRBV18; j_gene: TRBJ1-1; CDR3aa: CASSPPGAPTEAFF